This T cell receptor (beta chain) is drawn from a study of T-cell reconstitution after alpha-beta-depleted transplantation in children. This CDR3 has 14 residues. The V end was cut by 6 bases, the J end by 1 base, with 10 bases between. Germline V lookup: CDR1 MGHDK, CDR2 SYGVNS. TCRbeta library construction was performed incorporating unique molecular identifiers. TCRdb redid the calling of the PCR reads with MiXCR, one entry per CDR3 protein. Seen here are 350,000 to 450,000 distinct CDR3 sequences, roughly 15% observed once, and the top ten hold around 4.1%. This TCR was sampled from a human donor who donated a stem cell graft to a child with Fanconi anemia. J is TRBJ1-3 and V is TRBV25-1, with D maybe TRBD1 (5 bases). The material was PBMCs, obtained from the stem cell graft. The CDR3 protein is CASRSDTSGNTIYF. CDR3 in DNA: TGTGCCAGCAGGTCGGACACGTCTGGAAACACCATATATTTT.